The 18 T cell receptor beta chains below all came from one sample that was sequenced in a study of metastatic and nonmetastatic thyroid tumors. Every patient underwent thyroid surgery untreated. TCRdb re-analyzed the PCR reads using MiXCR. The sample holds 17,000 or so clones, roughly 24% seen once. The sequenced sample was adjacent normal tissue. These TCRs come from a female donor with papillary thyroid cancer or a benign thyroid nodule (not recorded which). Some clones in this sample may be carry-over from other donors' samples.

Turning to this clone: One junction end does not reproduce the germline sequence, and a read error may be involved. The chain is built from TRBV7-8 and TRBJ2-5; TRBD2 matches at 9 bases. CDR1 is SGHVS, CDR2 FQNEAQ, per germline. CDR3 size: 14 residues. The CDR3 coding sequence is TGTGCCAGCAACTTAGAACTAGCGGGAGAGACCCAGTACTTC. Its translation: CASNLELAGETQYF. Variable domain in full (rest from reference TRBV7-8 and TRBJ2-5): GAGVSQSPRYKVAKRGQDVALRCDPISGHVSLFWYQQALGQGPEFLTYFQNEAQLDKSGLPSDRFFAERPEGSVSTLKIQRTQQEDSAVYLCASNLELAGETQYFGPGTRLLVL.

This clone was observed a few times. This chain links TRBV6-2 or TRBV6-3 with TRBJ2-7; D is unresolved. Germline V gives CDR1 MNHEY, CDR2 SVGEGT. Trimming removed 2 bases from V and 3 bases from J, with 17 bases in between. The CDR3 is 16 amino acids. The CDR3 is CASSYAVRAVGYEQYF. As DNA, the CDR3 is TGTGCCAGCAGTTACGCAGTCCGGGCAGTGGGCTACGAGCAGTACTTC.

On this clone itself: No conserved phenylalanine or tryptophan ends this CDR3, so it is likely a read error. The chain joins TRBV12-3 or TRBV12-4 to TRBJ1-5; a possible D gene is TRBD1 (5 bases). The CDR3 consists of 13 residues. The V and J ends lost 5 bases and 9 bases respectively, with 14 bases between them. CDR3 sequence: CASSRGGGRPQHL. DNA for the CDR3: TGTGCCAGCAGTCGCGGGGGAGGGCGGCCCCAGCATCTT.

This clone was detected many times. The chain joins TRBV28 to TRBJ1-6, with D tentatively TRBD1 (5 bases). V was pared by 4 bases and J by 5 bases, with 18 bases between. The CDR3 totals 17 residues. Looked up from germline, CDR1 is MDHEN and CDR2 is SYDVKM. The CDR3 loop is CASSSTSQGFNNSPLHF. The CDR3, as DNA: TGTGCCAGCAGTTCCACCAGTCAGGGTTTCAATAATTCACCCCTCCACTTT.

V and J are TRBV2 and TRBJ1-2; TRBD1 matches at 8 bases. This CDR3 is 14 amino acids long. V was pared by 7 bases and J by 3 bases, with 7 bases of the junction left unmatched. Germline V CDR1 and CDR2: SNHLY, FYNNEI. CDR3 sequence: CASTQGASYYGYTF. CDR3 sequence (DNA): TGTGCCAGCACCCAGGGGGCCTCCTACTATGGCTACACCTTC.

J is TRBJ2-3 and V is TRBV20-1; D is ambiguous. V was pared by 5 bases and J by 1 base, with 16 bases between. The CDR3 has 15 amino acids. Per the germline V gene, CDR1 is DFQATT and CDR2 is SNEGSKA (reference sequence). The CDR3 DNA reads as TGCAGTGCTCCCCGTGCGACGAGTGGCACAGATACGCAGTATTTT. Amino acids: CSAPRATSGTDTQYF.

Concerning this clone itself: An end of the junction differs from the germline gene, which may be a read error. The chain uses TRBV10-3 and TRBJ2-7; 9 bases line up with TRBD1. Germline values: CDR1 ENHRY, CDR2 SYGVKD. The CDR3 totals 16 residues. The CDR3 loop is CASSYSKGQGDYEQYF. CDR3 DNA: TGTGCCAGCAGTTACTCGAAGGGACAGGGAGACTACGAGCAGTACTTC.

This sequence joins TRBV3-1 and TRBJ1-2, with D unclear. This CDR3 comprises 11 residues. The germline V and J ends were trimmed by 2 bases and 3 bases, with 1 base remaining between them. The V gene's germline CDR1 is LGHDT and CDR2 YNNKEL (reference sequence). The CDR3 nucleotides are TGTGCCAGCAGCCAACACTATGGCTACACCTTC. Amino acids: CASSQHYGYTF.

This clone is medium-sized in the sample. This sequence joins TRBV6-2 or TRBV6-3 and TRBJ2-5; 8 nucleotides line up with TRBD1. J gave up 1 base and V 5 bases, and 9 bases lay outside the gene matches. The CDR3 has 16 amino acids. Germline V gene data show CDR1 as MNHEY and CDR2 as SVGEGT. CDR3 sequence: CASSTPYRGTQETQYF. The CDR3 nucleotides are TGTGCCAGCAGTACCCCCTACAGGGGGACCCAAGAGACCCAGTACTTC.

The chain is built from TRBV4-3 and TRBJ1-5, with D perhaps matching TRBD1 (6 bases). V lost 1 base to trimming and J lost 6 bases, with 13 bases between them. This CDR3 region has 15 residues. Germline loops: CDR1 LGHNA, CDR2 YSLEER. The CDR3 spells CASSQVSGGGQPQHF. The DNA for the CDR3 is TGCGCCAGCAGCCAAGTTTCCGGGGGCGGTCAGCCCCAGCATTTT.

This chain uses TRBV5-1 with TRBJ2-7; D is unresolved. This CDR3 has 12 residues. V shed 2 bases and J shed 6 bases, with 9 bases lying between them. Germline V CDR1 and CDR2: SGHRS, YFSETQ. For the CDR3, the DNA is TGCGCCAGCAGCTTAACTGGACGCGAGCAGTACTTC. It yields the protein CASSLTGREQYF.

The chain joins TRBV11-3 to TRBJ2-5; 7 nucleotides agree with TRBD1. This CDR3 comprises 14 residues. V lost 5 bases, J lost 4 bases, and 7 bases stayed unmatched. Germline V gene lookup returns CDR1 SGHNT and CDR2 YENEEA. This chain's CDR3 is CASSPGQVSETQYF. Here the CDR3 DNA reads TGTGCCAGCAGCCCCGGACAGGTCTCAGAGACCCAGTACTTC.

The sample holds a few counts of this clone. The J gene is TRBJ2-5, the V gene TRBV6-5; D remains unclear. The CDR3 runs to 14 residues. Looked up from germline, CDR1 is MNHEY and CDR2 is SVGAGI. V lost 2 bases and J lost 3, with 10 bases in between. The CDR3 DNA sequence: TGTGCCAGCAGTTACGGTGTCGGAAAAGAGACCCAGTACTTC. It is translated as CASSYGVGKETQYF.

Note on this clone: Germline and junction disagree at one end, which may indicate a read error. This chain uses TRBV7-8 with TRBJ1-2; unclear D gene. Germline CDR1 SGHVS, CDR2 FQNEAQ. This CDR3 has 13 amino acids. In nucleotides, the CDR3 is TGTGCCAGCAGCTTAGGGAATAACTATGTCTACACCTTC. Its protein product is CASSLGNNYVYTF.

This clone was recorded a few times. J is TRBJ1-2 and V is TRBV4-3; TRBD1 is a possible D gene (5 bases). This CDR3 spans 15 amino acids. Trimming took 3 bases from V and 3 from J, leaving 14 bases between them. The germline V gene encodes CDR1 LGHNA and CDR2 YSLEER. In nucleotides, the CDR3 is TGCGCCAGCAGCCAGGGGGATGGTGGCCACTATGGCTACACCTTC. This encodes CASSQGDGGHYGYTF.

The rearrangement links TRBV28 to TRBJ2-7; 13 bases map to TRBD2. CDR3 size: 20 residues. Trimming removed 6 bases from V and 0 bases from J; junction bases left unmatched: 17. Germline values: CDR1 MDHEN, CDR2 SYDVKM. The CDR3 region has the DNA TGTGCCAGCAGCCCTACCCCCGGACTAGCGGGGGCCCCGAGCTCCTACGAGCAGTACTTC. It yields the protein CASSPTPGLAGAPSSYEQYF.

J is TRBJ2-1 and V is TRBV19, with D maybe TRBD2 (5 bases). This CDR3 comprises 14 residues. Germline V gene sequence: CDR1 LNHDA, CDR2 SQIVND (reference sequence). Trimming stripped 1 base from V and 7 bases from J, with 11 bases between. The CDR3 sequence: CASSIGLAANEQFF. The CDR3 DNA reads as TGTGCCAGTAGTATAGGGCTAGCTGCGAATGAGCAGTTCTTC.

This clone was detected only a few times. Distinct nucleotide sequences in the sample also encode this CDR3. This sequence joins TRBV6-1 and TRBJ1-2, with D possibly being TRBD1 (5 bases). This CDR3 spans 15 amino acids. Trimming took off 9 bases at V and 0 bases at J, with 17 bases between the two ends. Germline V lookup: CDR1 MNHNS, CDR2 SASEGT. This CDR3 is CASRETEISNYGYTF. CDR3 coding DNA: TGTGCCAGTCGGGAGACAGAGATTTCTAACTATGGCTACACCTTC.